This T cell receptor beta chain appears in the sequencing data of a study of shared clonotypes between healthy human individuals. Selected positively for CCR7 and CD45RO-negative, naive CD8 cells excluded terminally differentiated effector memory CD45RA+ cells. The CDR3 spans 17 residues. V was pared by 3 bases and J by 3 bases, with 11 bases of the junction left unmatched. Germline lookup yields CDR1 SGHRS and CDR2 YFSETQ. Clones were sequenced by immunoSEQ multiplex PCR, and TCRdb holds only the in-frame ones, with some missing. The profile covers about 2.1 million clones, with about 93% appearing a single time and roughly 1.7% taken by the ten largest.

The clonotype comes from a man aged 18 to 35 in good health. Some clones in this sample may be carry-over from other donors' samples. This chain uses TRBV5-1 with TRBJ2-2, with 7 bases lining up with TRBD1. The sequenced material came from naive CD8+ T cells from PBMCs. The CDR3 is CASSSAQTGVDTGELFF. The DNA of the CDR3 is TGCGCCAGCAGCTCCGCACAAACAGGGGTCGACACCGGGGAGCTGTTTTTT.